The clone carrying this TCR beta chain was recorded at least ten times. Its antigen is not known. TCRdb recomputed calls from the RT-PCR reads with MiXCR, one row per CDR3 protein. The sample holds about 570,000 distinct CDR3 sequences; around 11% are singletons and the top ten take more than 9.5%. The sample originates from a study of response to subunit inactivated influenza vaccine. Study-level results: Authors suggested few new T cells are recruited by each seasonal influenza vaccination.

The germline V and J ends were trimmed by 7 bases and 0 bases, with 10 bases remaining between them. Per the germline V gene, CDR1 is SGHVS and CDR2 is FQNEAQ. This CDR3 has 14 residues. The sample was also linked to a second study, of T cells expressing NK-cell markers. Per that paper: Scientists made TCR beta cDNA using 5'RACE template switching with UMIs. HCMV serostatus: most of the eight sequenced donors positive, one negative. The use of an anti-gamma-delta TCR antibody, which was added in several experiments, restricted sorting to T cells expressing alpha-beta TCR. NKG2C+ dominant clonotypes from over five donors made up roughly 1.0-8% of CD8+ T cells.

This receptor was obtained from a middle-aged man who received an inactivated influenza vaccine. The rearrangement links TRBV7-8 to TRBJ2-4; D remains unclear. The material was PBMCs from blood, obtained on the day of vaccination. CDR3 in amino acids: CASTALTAKNIQYF. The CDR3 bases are TGTGCCAGCACAGCACTTACAGCCAAAAACATTCAGTACTTC.